These 9 T cell receptor beta chains came from one sample sequenced in a study of blood T cell repertoires in COVID-19. Data came from immunoSEQ multiplex PCR; TCRdb stores just in-frame clones and leaves some out. Among some 130,000 clones listed, 65% to 80% were seen once. The source material was peripheral blood. The receptors come from an older man with acute or convalescent COVID-19.

J is TRBJ1-4 and V is TRBV5-6; no definite D call. The germline gives CDR1 SGHDT, CDR2 YYEEEE. With 0 bases removed from V and 4 bases from J, the gap between germline ends came to 10 bases. The CDR3 sequence is 15 residues long. The CDR3 sequence is CASSLAGFVNEKLFF. The CDR3 DNA reads TGTGCCAGCAGCTTGGCTGGCTTTGTTAATGAAAAACTGTTTTTT.

This clone was detected a few times. The CDR3 bases are TGTGCCATCAGTGACTCCGCGGGGGCTAATGAAAAACTGTTTTTT. It yields the protein CAISDSAGANEKLFF. The V gene is TRBV10-3, the J gene TRBJ1-4, with a tentative D call TRBD1 (5 bases). Trimming removed 3 bases at V and 3 bases at J, with 11 bases between. This CDR3 contains 15 residues. Germline V lookup: CDR1 ENHRY, CDR2 SYGVKD.

V is TRBV5-1 and J is TRBJ1-1; D is uncertain. CDR1 and CDR2 from the germline V gene are SGHRS and YFSETQ. This CDR3 comprises 14 residues. V shed 1 base and J shed 1 base, with 8 bases lying between them. Written as DNA, the CDR3 is TGCGCCAGCAGCTTGCATCGGGGGAACACTGAAGCTTTCTTT. Translated, it gives CASSLHRGNTEAFF. Filled out from reference TRBV5-1 and TRBJ1-1, the complete variable domain reads KAGVTQTPRYLIKTRGQQVTLSCSPISGHRSVSWYQQTPGQGLQFLFEYFSETQRNKGNFPGRFSGRQFSNSRSEMNVSTLELGDSALYLCASSLHRGNTEAFFGQGTRLTVV.

The chain combines TRBV25-1 with TRBJ1-5, with 9 bases lining up with TRBD1. This CDR3 region has 16 residues. Germline-derived CDR1 and CDR2 are MGHDK and SYGVNS. Trimming removed 5 bases from V and 6 bases from J; junction bases left unmatched: 11. CDR3 nucleotide sequence: TGTGCCAGCAGTACCGGGGGACAGGGAAACGGTCAGCCCCAGCATTTT. This gives the protein CASSTGGQGNGQPQHF.

This clone was detected only a few times. The chain uses TRBV27 and TRBJ1-5; D might be TRBD1 (5 bases). V lost 5 bases, J lost 7 bases, and 15 bases lay in between. Germline CDR1 reads MNHEY; CDR2 reads SMNVEV (reference sequence). CDR3 length: 14 amino acids. Written as DNA, the CDR3 is TGTGCCAGCAGTACGACGTTCAGGGAACAGCCCCAGCATTTT. Protein product: CASSTTFREQPQHF.

The chain carries TRBV7-2 and TRBJ2-5, with 7 bases aligning to TRBD1. V was pared by 5 bases and J by 4 bases, with 4 bases of the junction left unmatched. The V gene's germline CDR1 is SGHTA and CDR2 FQGNSA. The CDR3 runs 13 residues. The CDR3 here is CASSPTGPETQYF. The CDR3 nucleotides are TGTGCCAGCAGCCCGACAGGGCCAGAGACCCAGTACTTC.

The V and J genes are TRBV5-1 and TRBJ2-2; D possibly corresponds to TRBD1 (6 bases). This CDR3 is built from 14 residues. V lost 2 bases, J lost 4 bases, and 9 bases lay in between. The germline gives CDR1 SGHRS, CDR2 YFSETQ. CDR3 sequence (DNA): TGCGCCAGCAGCTTACAGGGCTCCACCGGGGAGCTGTTTTTT. This codes for CASSLQGSTGELFF.

This clone was detected once. This chain joins TRBV5-5 and TRBJ2-2, with 10 bases matching TRBD1. V lost 3 bases, J lost 6 bases, and 5 bases stayed unmatched. The germline V gene has CDR1 SGHKS and CDR2 YYEKEE (reference sequence). The CDR3 consists of 15 residues. The CDR3 sequence is CASSWGTGEAGELFF. The CDR3 coding sequence is TGTGCCAGCAGCTGGGGGACAGGGGAGGCCGGGGAGCTGTTTTTT.

This clone has just one count. The chain employs TRBV27 and TRBJ1-2, with 9 bases that match TRBD1. V gave up 5 bases and J gave up 5 bases; unmatched junction bases: 3. CDR1 is MNHEY, CDR2 SMNVEV, per germline (reference sequence). The CDR3 consists of 13 residues. The CDR3 region is CASSKGQGYGYTF. Here the CDR3 DNA reads TGTGCCAGCAGTAAAGGACAGGGGTATGGCTACACCTTC.